The entry below gives a single T cell receptor beta chain sequence along with its context. The data stem from a study of patients and donors after allogeneic stem cell transplantation. TCRdb passed the RT-PCR reads through MiXCR, listing each CDR3 protein once. The repertoire holds about 410,000 distinct CDR3 sequences, with approximately 16% as singletons. The sequence came from a human donor who was either an allogeneic HSCT recipient or a stem cell or donor lymphocyte infusion donor (not recorded which). It is not recorded whose cells these are; they may come from a transplant donor. Sample: blood, either unsorted or a sorted T cell fraction (not recorded which).

CDR3 DNA sequence: TGTGCCAGCGGGAGGGACAGCCGAAATTCACCCCTCCACTTT. This sequence encodes CASGRDSRNSPLHF. The chain employs TRBV6-1 and TRBJ1-6; TRBD1 matches at 7 bases. The CDR3 sequence is 14 residues long. V was clipped by 8 bases and J by 7 bases; unmatched bases: 8. Germline CDR1 reads MNHNS; CDR2 reads SASEGT.